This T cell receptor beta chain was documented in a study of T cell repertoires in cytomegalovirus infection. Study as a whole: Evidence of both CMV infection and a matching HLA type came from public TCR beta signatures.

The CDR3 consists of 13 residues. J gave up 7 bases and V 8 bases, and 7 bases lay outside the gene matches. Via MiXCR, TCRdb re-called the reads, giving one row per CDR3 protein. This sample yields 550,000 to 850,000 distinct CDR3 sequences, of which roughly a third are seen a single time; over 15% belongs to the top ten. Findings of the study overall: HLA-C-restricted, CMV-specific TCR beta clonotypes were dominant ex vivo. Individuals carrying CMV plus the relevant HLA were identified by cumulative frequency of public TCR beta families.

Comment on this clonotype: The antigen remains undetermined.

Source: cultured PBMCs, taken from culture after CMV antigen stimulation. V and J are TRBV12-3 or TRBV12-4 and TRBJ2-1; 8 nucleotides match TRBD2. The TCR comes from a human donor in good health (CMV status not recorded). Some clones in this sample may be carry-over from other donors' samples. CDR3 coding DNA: TGTGCCAGCGGTGGACTAGCCTGGAATGAGCAGTTCTTC. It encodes CASGGLAWNEQFF.